This T cell receptor (beta chain) was sequenced during a study of OX40 agonist ivuxolimab in advanced cancers. The J segment lost 5 bases and the V segment lost 5 bases, leaving 15 bases of the junction unmatched. The V gene's germline CDR1 is SGHAT and CDR2 FQNNGV. The CDR3 sequence is 16 residues long. By share, this clone counts as medium-sized (0.01 to 0.1%). The assay was immunoSEQ multiplex PCR, and TCRdb's table has in-frame clones only and misses some. The table has around 37,000 clones, around 81% seen once. The sequences come from CD4+ or CD8+ T cells sorted from blood, collected in a trial of the OX40 agonist ivuxolimab. The chain uses TRBV11-2 and TRBJ2-7, with 7 bases that match TRBD1. This TCR came from an adult with an advanced solid tumor such as melanoma, head and neck, liver or kidney cancer. In DNA, the CDR3 is TGTGCCAGCAGCAAAGGGGGCTCTACAGGGCACCACGAGCAGTACTTC. Its protein is CASSKGGSTGHHEQYF.